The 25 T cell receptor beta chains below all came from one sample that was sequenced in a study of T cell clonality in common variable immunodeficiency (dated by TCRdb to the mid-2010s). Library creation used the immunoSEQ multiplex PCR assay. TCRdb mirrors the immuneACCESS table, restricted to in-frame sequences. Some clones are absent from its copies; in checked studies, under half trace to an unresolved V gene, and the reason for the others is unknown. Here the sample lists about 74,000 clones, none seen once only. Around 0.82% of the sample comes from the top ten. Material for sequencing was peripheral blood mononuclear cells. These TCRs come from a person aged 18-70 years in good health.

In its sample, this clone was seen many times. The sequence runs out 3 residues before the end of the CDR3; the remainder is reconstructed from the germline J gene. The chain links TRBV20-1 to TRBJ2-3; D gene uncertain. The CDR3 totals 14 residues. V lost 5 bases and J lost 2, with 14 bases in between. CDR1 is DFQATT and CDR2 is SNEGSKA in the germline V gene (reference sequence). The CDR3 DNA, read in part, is TGCAGTGCTCCGGAAACTTGGGCCACAGATACG. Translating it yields CSAPETWATDT. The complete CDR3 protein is CSAPETWATDTQYF.

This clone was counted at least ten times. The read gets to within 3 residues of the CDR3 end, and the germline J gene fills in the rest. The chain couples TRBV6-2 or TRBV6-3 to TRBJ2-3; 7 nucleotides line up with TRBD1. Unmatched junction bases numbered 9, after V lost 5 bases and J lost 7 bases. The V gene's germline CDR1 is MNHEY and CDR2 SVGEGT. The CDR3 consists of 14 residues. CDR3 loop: CASSHRSTGNTQYF. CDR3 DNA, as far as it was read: TGTGCCAGCAGTCATCGATCGACAGGGAATACG.

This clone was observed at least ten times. The sequenced part of the CDR3 DNA is TGTGCCAGCAGCTTCCAAGGGGAG. Its translation: CASSFQGE. The full CDR3 sequence reads CASSFQGELFF. V and J are TRBV5-6 and TRBJ2-2; D uncertain. Sequencing ends 3 residues short of the CDR3 end; the germline J gene provides the rest. Germline-derived CDR1 and CDR2 are SGHDT and YYEEEE. This CDR3 comprises 11 residues. V was trimmed by 2 bases and J by 8 bases, leaving 4 bases between them. The full variable domain, rest sourced from reference TRBV5-6 and TRBJ2-2, is DAGVTQSPTHLIKTRGQQVTLRCSPKSGHDTVSWYQQALGQGPQFIFQYYEEEERQRGNFPDRFSGHQFPNYSSELNVNALLLGDSALYLCASSFQGELFFGEGSRLTVL.

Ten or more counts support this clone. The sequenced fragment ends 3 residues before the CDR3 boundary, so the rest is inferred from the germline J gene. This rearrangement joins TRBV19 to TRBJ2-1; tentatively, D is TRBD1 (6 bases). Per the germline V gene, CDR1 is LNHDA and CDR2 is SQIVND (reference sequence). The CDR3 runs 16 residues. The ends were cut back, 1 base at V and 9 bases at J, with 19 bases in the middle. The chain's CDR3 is CASSIARTDRLVEQFF. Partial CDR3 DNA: TGTGCCAGTAGTATAGCGCGGACAGATCGATTGGTTGAG.

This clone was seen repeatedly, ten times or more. CDR3 DNA (partial): TGTGCCAGCAGCTTAACAGGGGGTAGTCAAGAGACC. This sequence encodes CASSLTGGSQET. The whole CDR3 sequence is CASSLTGGSQETQYF. V usage is TRBV7-3 and J usage is TRBJ2-5, with a possible D match to TRBD1 (6 bases). The read is 3 residues too short to cover the CDR3 end, so that end is filled in from the germline J gene. V dropped 0 bases and J dropped 2 bases, with 10 bases sitting between them. Per the germline V gene, CDR1 is SGHTA and CDR2 is FQGTGA. This CDR3 contains 15 residues.

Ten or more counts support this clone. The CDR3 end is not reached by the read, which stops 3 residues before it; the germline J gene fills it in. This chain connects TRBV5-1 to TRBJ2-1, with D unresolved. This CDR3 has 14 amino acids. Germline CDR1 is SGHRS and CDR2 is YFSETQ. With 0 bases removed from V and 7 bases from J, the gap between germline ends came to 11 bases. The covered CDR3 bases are TGCGCCAGCAGCTTGGAACAGACGGCGAATGAG. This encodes CASSLEQTANE. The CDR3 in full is CASSLEQTANEQFF.

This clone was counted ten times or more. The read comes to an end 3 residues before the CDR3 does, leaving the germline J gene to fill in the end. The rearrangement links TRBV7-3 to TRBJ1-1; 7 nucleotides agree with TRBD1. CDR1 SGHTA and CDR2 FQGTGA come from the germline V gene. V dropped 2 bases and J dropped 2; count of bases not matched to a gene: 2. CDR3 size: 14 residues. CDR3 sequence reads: CASSLGTANTEAFF. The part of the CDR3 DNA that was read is TGTGCCAGCAGCTTAGGGACAGCTAACACTGAA.

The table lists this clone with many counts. CDR3 region: CSVEAGIYEQYF. The CDR3 DNA, read in part, is TGCAGCGTTGAAGCCGGTATCTACGAG. The chain links TRBV29-1 to TRBJ2-7; the D is unclear. The read comes to an end 3 residues before the CDR3 does, leaving the germline J gene to fill in the end. Trimming cost V 1 base and J 3 bases, with 7 bases left between them. Looked up from germline, CDR1 is SQVTM and CDR2 is ANQGSEA. The length of the CDR3 is 12 residues.

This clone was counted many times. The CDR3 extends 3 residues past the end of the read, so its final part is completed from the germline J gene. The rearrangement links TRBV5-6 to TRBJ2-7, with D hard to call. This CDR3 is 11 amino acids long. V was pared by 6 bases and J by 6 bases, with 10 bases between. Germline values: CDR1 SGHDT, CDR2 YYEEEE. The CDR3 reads CASIKGREQYF. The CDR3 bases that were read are TGTGCCAGCATCAAGGGCCGCGAG.

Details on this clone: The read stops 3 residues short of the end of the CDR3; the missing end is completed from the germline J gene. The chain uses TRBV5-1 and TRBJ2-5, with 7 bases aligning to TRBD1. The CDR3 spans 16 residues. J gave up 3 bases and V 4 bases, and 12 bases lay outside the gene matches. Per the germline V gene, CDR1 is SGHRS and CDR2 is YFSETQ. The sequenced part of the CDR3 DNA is TGCGCCAGCAGCCTAATGGCCGGGACAGCAAAAGAGACC. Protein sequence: CASSLMAGTAKET. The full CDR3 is CASSLMAGTAKETQYF.

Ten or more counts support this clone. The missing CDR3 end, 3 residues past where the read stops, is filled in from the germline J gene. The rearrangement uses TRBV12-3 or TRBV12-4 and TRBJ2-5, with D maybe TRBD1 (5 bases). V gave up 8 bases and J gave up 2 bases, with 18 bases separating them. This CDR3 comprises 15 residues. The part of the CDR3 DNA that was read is TGTGCCAGCGCTGGGCTTTGGGGCGGACAAGAGACC. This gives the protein CASAGLWGGQET. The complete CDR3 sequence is CASAGLWGGQETQYF.

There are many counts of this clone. The chain's CDR3 is CASGLAVSTDTQYF. The sequenced CDR3 bases are TGTGCCAGTGGACTAGCGGTTAGCACAGATACG. The V call is TRBV19, the J call TRBJ2-3; TRBD2 aligns across 10 bases. The read halts 3 residues ahead of the CDR3 end, with the missing end drawn from the germline J gene. The junction had 2 bases not matched to a gene; V was cut back by 8 bases and J by 0 bases. The V gene's germline CDR1 is LNHDA and CDR2 SQIVND (reference sequence). The CDR3 sequence is 14 residues long.

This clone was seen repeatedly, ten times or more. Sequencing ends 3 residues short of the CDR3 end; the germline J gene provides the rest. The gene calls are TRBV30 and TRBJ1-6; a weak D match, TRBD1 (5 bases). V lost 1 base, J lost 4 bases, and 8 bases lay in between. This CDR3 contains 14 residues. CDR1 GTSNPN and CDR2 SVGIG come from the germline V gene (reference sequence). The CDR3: CAWSGQSYNSPLHF. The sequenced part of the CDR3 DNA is TGTGCCTGGAGTGGACAGTCTTATAATTCACCC.

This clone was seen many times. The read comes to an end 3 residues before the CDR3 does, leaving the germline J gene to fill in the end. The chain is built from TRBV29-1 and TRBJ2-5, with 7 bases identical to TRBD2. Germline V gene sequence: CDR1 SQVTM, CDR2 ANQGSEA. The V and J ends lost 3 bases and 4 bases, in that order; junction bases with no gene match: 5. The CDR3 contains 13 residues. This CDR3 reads CSVDFGGRETQYF. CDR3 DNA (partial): TGCAGCGTTGATTTCGGCGGGAGAGAGACC.

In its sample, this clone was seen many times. The sequenced part of the CDR3 DNA is TGTGCCAGCAGTTGGGCGGGAGCGCGCCGGCGTGAG. Translating gives CASSWAGARRRE. The CDR3, in full, reads CASSWAGARRREQFF. This chain connects TRBV12-3 or TRBV12-4 to TRBJ2-1; TRBD2 agrees at 7 bases. Coverage ceases 3 residues before the CDR3 finishes, and the germline J gene fills in the end. The V gene end was trimmed by 4 bases and the J gene end by 9 bases; junction bases not matched to a gene: 12. The CDR3 has 15 residues.

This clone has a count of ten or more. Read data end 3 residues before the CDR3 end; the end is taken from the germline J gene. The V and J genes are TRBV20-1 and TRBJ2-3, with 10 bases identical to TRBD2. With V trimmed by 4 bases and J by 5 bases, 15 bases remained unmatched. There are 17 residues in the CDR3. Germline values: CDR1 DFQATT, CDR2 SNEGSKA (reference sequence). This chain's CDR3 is CSATDDLAGDLGDTQYF. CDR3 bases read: TGCAGTGCTACCGATGACCTAGCGGGAGATTTAGGAGATACG.

The CDR3 reads CAAKGTEAFF. The CDR3 bases that were read are TGTGCCGCCAAGGGGACTGAA. V gene TRBV19 combines with J gene TRBJ1-1, with a weak D call TRBD1 (5 bases). The CDR3 end lies 3 residues beyond the end of the read and is filled in from the germline J gene. V gave up 11 bases and J gave up 5 bases, with 9 bases separating them. The CDR3 is 10 residues long. The germline gives CDR1 LNHDA, CDR2 SQIVND (reference sequence).

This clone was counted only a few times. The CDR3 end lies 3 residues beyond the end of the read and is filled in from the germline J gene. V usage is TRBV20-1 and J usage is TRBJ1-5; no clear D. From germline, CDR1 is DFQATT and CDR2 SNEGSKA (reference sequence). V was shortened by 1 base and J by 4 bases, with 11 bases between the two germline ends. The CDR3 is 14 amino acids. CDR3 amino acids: CSARVSPGNQPQHF. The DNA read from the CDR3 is TGCAGTGCTAGAGTATCCCCCGGGAATCAGCCC.

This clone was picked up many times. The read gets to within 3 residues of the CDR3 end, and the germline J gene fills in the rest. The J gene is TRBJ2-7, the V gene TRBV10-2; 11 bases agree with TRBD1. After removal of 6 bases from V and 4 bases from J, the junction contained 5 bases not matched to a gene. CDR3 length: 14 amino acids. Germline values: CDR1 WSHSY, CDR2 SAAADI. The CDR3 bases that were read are TGCGCCAGCAGAGGGACAGGGGGTCGGTACGAG. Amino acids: CASRGTGGRYE. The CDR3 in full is CASRGTGGRYEQYF.

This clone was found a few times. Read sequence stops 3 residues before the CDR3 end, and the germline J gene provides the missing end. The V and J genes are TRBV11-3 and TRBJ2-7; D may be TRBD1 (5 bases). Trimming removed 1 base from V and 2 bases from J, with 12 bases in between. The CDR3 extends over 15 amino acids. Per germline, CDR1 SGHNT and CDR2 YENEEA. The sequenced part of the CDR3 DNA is TGTGCCAGCAGCTTAGGAGGACAAGCTCCCTACGAG. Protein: CASSLGGQAPYE. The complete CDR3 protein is CASSLGGQAPYEQYF.

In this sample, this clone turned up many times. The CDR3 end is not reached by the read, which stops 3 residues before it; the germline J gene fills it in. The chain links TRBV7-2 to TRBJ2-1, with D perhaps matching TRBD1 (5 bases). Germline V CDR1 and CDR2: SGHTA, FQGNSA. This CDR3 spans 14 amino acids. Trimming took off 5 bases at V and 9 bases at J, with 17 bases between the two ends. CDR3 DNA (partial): TGTGCCAGCAGCCTCGCTAGAATCCAGGGTGAG. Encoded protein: CASSLARIQGE. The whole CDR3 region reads CASSLARIQGEQFF.

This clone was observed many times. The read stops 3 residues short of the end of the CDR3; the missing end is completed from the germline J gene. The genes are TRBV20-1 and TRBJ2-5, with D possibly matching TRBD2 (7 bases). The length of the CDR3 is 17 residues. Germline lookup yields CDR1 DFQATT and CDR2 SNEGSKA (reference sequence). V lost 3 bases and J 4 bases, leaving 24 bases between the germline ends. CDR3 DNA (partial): TGCAGTGCTAGTTCACGGGGGGCGGGCCTCCTCCGAGAGACC. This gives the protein CSASSRGAGLLRET. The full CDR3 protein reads CSASSRGAGLLRETQYF.

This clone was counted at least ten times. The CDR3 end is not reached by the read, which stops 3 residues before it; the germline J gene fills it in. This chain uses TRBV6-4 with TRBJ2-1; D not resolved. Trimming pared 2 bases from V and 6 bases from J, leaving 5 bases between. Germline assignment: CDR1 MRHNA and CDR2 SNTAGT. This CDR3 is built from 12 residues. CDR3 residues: CASSDGLNEQFF. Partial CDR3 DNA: TGTGCCAGCAGTGACGGGCTCAATGAG.

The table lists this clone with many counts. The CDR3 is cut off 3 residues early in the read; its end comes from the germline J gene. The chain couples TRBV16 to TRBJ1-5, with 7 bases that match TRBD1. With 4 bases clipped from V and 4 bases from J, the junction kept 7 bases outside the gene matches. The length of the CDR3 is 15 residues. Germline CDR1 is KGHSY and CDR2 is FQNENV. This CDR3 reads CASSRRDSENQPQHF. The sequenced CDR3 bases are TGTGCCAGCAGCCGCCGGGACAGCGAAAATCAGCCC.

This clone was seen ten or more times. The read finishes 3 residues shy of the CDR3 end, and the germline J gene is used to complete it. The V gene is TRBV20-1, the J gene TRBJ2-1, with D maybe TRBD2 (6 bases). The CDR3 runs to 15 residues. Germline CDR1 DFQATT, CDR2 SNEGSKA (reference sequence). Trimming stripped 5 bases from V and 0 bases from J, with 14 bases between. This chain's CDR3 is CSAGRAGSSYNEQFF. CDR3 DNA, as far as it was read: TGCAGTGCTGGGCGGGCGGGGAGCTCCTACAATGAG.